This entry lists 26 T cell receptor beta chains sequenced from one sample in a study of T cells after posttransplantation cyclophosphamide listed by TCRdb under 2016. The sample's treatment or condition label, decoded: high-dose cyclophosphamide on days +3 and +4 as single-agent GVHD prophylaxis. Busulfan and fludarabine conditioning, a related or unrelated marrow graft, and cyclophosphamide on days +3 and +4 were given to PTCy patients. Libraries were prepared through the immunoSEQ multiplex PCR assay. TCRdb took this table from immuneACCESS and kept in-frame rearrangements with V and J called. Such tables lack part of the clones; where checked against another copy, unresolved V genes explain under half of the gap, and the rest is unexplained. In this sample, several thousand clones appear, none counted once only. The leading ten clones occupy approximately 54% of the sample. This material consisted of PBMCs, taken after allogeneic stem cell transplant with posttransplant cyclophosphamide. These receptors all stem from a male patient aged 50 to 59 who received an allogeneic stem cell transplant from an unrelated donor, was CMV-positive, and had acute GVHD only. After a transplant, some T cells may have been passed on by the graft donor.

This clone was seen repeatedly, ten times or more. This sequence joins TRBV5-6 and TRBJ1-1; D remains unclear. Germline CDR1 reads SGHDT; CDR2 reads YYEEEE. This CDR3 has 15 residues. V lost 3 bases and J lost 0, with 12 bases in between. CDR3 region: CASSWEAVMNTEAFF. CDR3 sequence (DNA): TGTGCCAGCAGCTGGGAGGCGGTCATGAACACTGAAGCTTTCTTT.

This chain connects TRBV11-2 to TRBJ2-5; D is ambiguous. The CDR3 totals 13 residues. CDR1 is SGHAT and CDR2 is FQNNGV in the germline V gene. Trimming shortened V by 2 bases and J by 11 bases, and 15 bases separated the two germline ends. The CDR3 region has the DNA TGTGCCAGCAGCTTACCCAGGTCTGAAGAGCAGTACTTC. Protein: CASSLPRSEEQYF.

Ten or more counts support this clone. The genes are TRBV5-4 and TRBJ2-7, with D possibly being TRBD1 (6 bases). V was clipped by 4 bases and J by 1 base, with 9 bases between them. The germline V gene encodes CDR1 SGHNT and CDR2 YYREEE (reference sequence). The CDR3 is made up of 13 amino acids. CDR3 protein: CASSPDRSYEQYF. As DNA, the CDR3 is TGTGCCAGCAGCCCTGACAGGTCCTACGAGCAGTACTTC.

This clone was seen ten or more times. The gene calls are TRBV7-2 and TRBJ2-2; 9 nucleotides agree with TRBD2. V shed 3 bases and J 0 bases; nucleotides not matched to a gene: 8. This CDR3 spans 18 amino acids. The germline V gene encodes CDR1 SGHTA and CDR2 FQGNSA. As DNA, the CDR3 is TGTGCCAGCAGCTTTAAGGGGAGCGGGGGGACGAACACCGGGGAGCTGTTTTTT. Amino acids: CASSFKGSGGTNTGELFF.

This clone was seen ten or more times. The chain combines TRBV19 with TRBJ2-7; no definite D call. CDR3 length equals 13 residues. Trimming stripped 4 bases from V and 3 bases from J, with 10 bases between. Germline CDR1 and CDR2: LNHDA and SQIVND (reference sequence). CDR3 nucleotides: TGTGCCAGTAGTACCGGGTCAGACTACGAGCAGTACTTC. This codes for CASSTGSDYEQYF.

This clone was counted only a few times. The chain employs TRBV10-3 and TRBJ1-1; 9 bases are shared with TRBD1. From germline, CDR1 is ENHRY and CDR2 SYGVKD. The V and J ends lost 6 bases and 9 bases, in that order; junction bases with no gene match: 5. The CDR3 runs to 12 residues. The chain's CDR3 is CAIRLGQGQAFF. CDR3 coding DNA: TGTGCCATCAGGTTGGGACAGGGACAAGCTTTCTTT.

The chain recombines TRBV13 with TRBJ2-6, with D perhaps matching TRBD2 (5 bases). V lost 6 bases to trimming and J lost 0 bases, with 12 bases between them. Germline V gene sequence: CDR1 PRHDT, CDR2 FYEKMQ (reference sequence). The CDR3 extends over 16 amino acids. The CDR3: CASRAGRDSGANVLTF. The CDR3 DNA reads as TGTGCCAGCAGAGCCGGACGGGACTCTGGGGCCAACGTCCTGACTTTC.

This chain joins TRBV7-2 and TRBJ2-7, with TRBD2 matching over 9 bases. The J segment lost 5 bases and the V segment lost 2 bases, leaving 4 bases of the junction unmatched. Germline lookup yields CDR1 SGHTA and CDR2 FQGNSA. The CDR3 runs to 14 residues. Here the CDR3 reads CASSLLAGADEQYF. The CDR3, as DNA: TGTGCCAGCAGCTTATTAGCGGGAGCGGACGAGCAGTACTTC.

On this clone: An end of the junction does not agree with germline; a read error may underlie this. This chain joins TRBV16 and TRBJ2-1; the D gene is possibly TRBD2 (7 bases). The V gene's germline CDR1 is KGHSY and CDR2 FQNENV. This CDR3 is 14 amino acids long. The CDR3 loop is CASSQSSLAGGPVF. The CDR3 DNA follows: TGTGCCAGCAGCCAATCTTCTCTCGCCGGGGGGCCGGTCTTC.

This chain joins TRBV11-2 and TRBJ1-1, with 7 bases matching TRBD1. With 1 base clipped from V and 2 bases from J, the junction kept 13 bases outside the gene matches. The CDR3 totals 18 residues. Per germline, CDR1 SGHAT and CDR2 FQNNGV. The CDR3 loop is CASSLGYRGVFRNTEAFF. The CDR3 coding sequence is TGTGCCAGCAGCTTAGGGTACAGGGGAGTCTTTCGCAACACTGAAGCTTTCTTT.

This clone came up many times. DNA for the CDR3: TGTGCCAGCAGGGGGCCGCGAGAAGGTCAGCCCCAGCATTTT. It translates to CASRGPREGQPQHF. The gene calls are TRBV6-5 and TRBJ1-5, with a possible D match to TRBD1 (5 bases). CDR1 is MNHEY and CDR2 is SVGAGI in the germline V gene. The V end was cut by 6 bases, the J end by 6 bases, with 15 bases between. CDR3 length equals 14 residues.

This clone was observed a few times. Here the CDR3 DNA reads TGTGCCAGCAGCGTTTTACCGGGACAGGAGTCCTACGAGCAGTACTTC. Translating gives CASSVLPGQESYEQYF. The chain carries TRBV7-8 and TRBJ2-5, with 8 bases lining up with TRBD1. Judging by the DNA end, TRBJ2-7 fits better; the J call may be wrong. The V gene's germline CDR1 is SGHVS and CDR2 FQNEAQ. The CDR3 has 16 residues.

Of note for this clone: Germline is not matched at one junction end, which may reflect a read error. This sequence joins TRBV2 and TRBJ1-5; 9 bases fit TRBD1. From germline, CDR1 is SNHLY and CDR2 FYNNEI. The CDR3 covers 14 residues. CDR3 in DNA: TGTGCCAGCAGGGAAGAACAGGGGGCGTGGCCCCAGCATTTT. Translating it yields CASREEQGAWPQHF.

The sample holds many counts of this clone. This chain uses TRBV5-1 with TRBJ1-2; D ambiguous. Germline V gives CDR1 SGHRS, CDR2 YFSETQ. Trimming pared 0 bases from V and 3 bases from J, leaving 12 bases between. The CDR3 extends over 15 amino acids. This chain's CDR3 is CASSLGSGSDYGYTF. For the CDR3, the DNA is TGCGCCAGCAGCTTGGGGTCAGGATCCGACTATGGCTACACCTTC. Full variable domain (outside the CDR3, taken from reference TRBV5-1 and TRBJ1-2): KAGVTQTPRYLIKTRGQQVTLSCSPISGHRSVSWYQQTPGQGLQFLFEYFSETQRNKGNFPGRFSGRQFSNSRSEMNVSTLELGDSALYLCASSLGSGSDYGYTFGSGTRLTVV.

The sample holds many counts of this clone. The CDR3 sequence is CASSEYGRDEQYF. The CDR3 region has the DNA TGTGCCAGCAGTGAATACGGGAGAGACGAGCAGTACTTC. The chain carries TRBV25-1 and TRBJ2-7, with a tentative D call TRBD2 (6 bases). The CDR3 covers 13 residues. Trimming cost V 0 bases and J 5 bases, with 8 bases left between them. CDR1 and CDR2 from the germline V gene are MGHDK and SYGVNS.

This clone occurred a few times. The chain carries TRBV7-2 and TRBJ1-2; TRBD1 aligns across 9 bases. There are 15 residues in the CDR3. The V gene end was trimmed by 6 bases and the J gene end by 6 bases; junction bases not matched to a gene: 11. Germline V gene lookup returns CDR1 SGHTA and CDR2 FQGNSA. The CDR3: CASRETGTGINGYTF. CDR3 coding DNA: TGTGCCAGCAGGGAAACCGGGACAGGGATTAATGGCTACACCTTC.

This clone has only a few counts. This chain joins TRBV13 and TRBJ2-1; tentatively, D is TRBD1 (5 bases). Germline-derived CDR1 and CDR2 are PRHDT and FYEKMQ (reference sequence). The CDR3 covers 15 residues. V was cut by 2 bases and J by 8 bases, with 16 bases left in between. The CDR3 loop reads CASSLWQGSGDEQFF. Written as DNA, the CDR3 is TGTGCCAGCAGCTTATGGCAGGGTAGTGGAGATGAGCAGTTCTTC.

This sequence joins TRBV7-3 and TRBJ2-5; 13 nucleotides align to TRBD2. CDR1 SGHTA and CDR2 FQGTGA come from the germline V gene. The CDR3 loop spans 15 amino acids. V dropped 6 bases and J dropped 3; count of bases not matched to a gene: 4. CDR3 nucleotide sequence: TGTGCCAGCAGAAACGGACTAGCGGGAGAAGAGACCCAGTACTTC. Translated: CASRNGLAGEETQYF. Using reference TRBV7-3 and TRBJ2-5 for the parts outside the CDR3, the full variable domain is GAGVSQTPSNKVTEKGKYVELRCDPISGHTALYWYRQSLGQGPEFLIYFQGTGAADDSGLPNDRFFAVRPEGSVSTLKIQRTERGDSAVYLCASRNGLAGEETQYFGPGTRLLVL.

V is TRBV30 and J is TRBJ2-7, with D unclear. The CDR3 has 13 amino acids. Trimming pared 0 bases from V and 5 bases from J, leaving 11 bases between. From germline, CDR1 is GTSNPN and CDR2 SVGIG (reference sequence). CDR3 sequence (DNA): TGTGCCTGGAGTGTACAGCAGTTCGACGAGCAGTACTTC. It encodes CAWSVQQFDEQYF.

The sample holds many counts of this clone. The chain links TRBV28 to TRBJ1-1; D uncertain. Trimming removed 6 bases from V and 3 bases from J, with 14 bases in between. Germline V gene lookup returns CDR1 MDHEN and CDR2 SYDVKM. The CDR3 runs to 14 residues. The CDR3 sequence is CASRAGSGDTEAFF. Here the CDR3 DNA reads TGTGCCAGCAGGGCCGGGAGTGGGGACACTGAAGCTTTCTTT.

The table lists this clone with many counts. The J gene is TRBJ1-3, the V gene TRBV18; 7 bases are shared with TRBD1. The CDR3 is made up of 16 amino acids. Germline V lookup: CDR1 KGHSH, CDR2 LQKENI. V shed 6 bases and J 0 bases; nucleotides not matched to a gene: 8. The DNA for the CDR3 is TGTGCCAGCTCTCCTCTACAGGGGACCTCTGGAAACACCATATATTTT. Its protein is CASSPLQGTSGNTIYF.

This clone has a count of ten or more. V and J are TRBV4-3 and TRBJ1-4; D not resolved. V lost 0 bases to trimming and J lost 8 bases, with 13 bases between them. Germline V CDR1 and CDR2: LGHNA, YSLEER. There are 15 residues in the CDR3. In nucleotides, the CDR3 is TGCGCCAGCAGCCAAGATGTGATGCGAGGGGAAAAACTGTTTTTT. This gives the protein CASSQDVMRGEKLFF.

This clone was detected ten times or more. In DNA, the CDR3 is TGTGCCAGCAGCTTACAGGGCTCGACTAGCACAGATACGCAGTATTTT. It translates to CASSLQGSTSTDTQYF. The gene calls are TRBV5-6 and TRBJ2-3; possibly TRBD1 for D (6 bases). Germline CDR1 SGHDT, CDR2 YYEEEE. The CDR3 sequence is 16 residues long. V was pared by 2 bases and J by 0 bases, with 13 bases between.

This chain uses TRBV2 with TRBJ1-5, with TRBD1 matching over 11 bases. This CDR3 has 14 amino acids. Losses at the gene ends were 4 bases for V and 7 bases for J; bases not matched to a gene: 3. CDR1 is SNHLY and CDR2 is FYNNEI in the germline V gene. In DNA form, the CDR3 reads TGTGCCAGCAGTGTGGGACAGGGGGACCAGCCCCAGCATTTT. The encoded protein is CASSVGQGDQPQHF.

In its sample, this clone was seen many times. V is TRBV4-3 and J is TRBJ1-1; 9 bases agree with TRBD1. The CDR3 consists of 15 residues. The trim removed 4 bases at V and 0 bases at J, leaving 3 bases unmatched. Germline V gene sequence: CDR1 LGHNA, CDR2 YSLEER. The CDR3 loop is CASSPGQGLNTEAFF. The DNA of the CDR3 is TGCGCCAGCAGCCCAGGACAGGGGCTGAACACTGAAGCTTTCTTT.

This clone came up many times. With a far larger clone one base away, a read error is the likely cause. CDR3 sequence: CASIQEAQSSYNEQFF. CDR3 bases: TGCGCCAGCATCCAAGAAGCACAGAGCTCCTACAATGAGCAGTTCTTC. This rearrangement joins TRBV4-1 to TRBJ2-1; no definite D call. The CDR3 runs to 16 residues. Germline V lookup: CDR1 MGHRA, CDR2 YSYEKL.